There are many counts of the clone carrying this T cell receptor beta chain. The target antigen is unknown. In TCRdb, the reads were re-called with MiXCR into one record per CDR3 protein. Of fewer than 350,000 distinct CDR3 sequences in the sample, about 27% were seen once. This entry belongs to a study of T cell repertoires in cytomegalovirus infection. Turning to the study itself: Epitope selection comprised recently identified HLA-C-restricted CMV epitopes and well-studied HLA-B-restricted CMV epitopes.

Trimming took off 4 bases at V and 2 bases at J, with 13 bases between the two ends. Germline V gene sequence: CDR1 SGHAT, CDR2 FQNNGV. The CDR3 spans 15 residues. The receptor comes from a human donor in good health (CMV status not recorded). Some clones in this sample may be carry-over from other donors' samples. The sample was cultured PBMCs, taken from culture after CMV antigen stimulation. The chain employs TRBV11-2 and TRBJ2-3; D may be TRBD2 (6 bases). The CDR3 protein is CASSSFPGLTDTQYF. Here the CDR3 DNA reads TGTGCCAGCAGCTCATTCCCGGGACTCACAGATACGCAGTATTTT.